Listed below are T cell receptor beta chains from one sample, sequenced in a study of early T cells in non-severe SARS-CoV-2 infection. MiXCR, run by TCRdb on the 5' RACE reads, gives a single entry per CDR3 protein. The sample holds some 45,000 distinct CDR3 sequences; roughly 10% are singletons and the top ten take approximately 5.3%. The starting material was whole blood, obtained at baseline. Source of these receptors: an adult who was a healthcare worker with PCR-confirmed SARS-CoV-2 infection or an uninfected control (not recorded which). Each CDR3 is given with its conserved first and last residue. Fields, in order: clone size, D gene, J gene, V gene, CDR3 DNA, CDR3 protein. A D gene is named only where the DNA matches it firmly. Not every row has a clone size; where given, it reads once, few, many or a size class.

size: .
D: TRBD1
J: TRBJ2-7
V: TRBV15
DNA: TGTGCCACCAGCAGAGGGTCGGACAGGTGGAACGACGAGCAGTACTTC
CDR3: CATSRGSDRWNDEQYF

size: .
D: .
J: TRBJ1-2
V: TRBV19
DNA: TGTGCCAGTAGTCCTGACAGGCTCTATGGCTACACCTTC
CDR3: CASSPDRLYGYTF

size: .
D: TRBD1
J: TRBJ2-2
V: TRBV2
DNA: TGTGCCAGCAGTAGGGACAGACAGAACACCGGGGAGCTGTTTTTT
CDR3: CASSRDRQNTGELFF

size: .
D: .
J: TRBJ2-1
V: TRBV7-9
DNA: TGTGCCAGCAGCTCAACTGCCCGTGGGGCCTACAATGAGCAGTTCTTC
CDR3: CASSSTARGAYNEQFF

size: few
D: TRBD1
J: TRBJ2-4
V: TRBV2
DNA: TGTGCCAGCAGTGAGGACAGGGGAGCCAAAAACATTCAGTACTTC
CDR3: CASSEDRGAKNIQYF

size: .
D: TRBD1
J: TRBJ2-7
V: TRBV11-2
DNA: TGTGCCAGCAGCTCATCGACAGGGGGCGAGCAGTACTTC
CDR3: CASSSSTGGEQYF

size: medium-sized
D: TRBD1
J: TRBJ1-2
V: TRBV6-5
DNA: TGTGCCAGCAGTTACACGGCTCTCGACAGGGCTTCTGGCTACACCTTC
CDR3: CASSYTALDRASGYTF

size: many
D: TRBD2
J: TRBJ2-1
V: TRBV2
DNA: TGTGCCAGCACAGAGCGGGAGCCGTCCTACAATGAGCAGTTCTTC
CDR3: CASTEREPSYNEQFF

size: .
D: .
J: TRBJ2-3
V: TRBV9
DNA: TGTGCCAGCAGCGTAGGAGGGAGTTCAATCACAGATACGCAGTATTTT
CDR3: CASSVGGSSITDTQYF

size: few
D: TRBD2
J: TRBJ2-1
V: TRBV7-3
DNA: TGTGCCAGCAGCTTAAGCGGGAGTAGCAATGAGCAGTTCTTC
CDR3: CASSLSGSSNEQFF

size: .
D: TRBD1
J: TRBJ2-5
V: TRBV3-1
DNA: TGTGCCAGCAGCCACGGGACAGGAACCCTCCAGGAGACCCAGTACTTC
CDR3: CASSHGTGTLQETQYF

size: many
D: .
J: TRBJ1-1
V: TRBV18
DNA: TGTGCCAGCTCACCTAGTGGTCAGGGTAACGTCGGCACTGAAGCTTTCTTT
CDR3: CASSPSGQGNVGTEAFF

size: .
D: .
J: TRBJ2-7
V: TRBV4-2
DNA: TGTGCCAGCAGCCAGAATTTGGGGACCGGGTCCTACGAGCAGTACTTC
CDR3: CASSQNLGTGSYEQYF

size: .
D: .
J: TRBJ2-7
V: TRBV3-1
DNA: TGTGCCAGCAGCCAAGATAAGGGGATGAGCTCCTACGAGCAGTACTTC
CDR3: CASSQDKGMSSYEQYF

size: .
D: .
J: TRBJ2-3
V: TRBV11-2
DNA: TGTGCCAGCAGCTTACTCGGGGGAAGTACGCAGTATTTT
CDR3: CASSLLGGSTQYF

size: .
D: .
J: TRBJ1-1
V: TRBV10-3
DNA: TGTGCCATCCGGGACGGGAACACTGAAGCTTTCTTT
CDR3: CAIRDGNTEAFF

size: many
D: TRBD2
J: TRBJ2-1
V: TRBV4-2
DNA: TGTGCCAGCAGCCAACAGACTAGCGGGAGTAGTGGCGATGAGCAGTTCTTC
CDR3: CASSQQTSGSSGDEQFF

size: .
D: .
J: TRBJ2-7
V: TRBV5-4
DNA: TGTGCCAGCAGCTTGTGGTCGTACTGGGGGAGCTCCTACGAGCAGTACTTC
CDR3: CASSLWSYWGSSYEQYF

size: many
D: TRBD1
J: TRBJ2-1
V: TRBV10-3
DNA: TGTGCCATCAGTTCCGGGACAGGGGACCCAAGGGGACGAAATGAGCAGTTCTTC
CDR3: CAISSGTGDPRGRNEQFF

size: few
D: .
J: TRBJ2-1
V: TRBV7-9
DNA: TGTGCCAGCAGCTCGTCGTCCTATGAGCAGTTCTTC
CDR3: CASSSSSYEQFF

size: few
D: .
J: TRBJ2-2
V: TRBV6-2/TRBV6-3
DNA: TGTGCCAGCAGTATCATTTGGTGGGGCAGGGCTGGCACCGGGGAGCTGTTTTTT
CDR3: CASSIIWWGRAGTGELFF

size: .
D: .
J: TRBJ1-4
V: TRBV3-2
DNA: TGTGCCAGCAGCCAAGATGGGCAGGGGTGTGAAAAACTGTTTTTT
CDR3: CASSQDGQGCEKLFF

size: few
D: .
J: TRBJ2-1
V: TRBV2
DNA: TGTGCCAGCAGTACTTCCGGGAGACGCGATGAGCAGTTCTTC
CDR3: CASSTSGRRDEQFF

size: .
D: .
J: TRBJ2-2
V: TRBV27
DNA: TGTGCCAGCTGTCACCCCACCGGGGAGCTGTTTTTT
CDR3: CASCHPTGELFF

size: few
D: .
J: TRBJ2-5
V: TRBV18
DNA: TGTGCCAGCTCACCGTCGGAAGAGACCCAGTACTTC
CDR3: CASSPSEETQYF

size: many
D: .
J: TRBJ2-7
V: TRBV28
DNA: TGTGCCAGCAGTTTCGACAGAAACTACGAGCAGTACTTC
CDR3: CASSFDRNYEQYF

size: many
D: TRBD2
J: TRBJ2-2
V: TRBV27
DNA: TGTGCCAGCAGTTTCCCTAGCGGGAGGCATAACACCGGGGAGCTGTTTTTT
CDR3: CASSFPSGRHNTGELFF

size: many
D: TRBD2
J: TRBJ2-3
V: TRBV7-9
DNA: TGTGCCATCAGCTCGCATACTAGCGTGACAGATACGCAGTATTTT
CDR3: CAISSHTSVTDTQYF

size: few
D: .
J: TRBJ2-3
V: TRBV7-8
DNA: TGTGCCAGCAGCCCCCGTCTGGGTTCAGATACGCAGTATTTT
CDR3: CASSPRLGSDTQYF

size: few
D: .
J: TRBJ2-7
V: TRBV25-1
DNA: TGTGCCACCAGAGCGTCCCCGTCCTACGAGCAGTACTTC
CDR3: CATRASPSYEQYF

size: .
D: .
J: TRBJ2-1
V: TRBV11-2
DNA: TGTGCCAGCAGAGGACTCCGGGGAAGTCCTTCGATAAACGAGCAGTTCTTC
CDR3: CASRGLRGSPSINEQFF

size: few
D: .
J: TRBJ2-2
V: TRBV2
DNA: TGTGCCAGCACCGACAGAGGGTTAGGCACCGGGGAGCTGTTTTTT
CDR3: CASTDRGLGTGELFF

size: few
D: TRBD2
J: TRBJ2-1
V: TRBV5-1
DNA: TGCGCCAGCAGCTTGAGCAGCGGGAGTGTTAGGGGAATGAATGAGCAGTTCTTC
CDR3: CASSLSSGSVRGMNEQFF

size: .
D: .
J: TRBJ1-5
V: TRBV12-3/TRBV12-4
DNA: TGTGCCAGCAGTTTAGGGGTCCGGGCCCTTCAGCATTTT
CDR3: CASSLGVRALQHF

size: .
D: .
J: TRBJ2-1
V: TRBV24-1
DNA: TGTGCCACCAGTGAGAGGAACATGGCCAGCTCCTACAATGAGCAGTTCTTC
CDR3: CATSERNMASSYNEQFF

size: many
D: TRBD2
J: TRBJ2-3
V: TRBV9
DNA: TGTGCCAGCAGCCCCCCCAGAGGCGGGAGGAGCACAGATACGCAGTATTTT
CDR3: CASSPPRGGRSTDTQYF

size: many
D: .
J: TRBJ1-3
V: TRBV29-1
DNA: TGCAGCGCGACTTATCGGAACACCATATATTTT
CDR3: CSATYRNTIYF

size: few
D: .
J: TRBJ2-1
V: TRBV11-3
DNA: TGTGCCAGCAGCGGTAGCCCAATCGCCAATGAGCAGTTCTTC
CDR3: CASSGSPIANEQFF

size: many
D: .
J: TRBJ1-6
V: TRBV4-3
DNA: TGCGCCAGCAGCCAAGATTTCGGGGCCAGCTCCTATAATTCACCCCTCCACTTT
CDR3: CASSQDFGASSYNSPLHF

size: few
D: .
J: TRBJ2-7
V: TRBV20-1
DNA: TGCAGTGCACGTGATACTACGGGGTCCTACGAGCAGTACTTC
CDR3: CSARDTTGSYEQYF

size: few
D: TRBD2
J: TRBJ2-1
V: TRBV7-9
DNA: TGTGCCAGCAGCCCGATAGCGGGAGCTTATGATGAGCAGTTCTTC
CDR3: CASSPIAGAYDEQFF

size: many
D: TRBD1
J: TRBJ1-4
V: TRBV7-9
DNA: TGTGCCAGCAGCAAACAACCGGGGCGGGACAGGGTGCAAAAACTGTTTTTT
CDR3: CASSKQPGRDRVQKLFF

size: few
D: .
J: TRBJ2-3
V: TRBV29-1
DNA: TGCAGCGCGGAGACCCCCCGGGGAGATACGCAGTATTTT
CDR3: CSAETPRGDTQYF

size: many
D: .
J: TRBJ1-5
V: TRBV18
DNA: TGTGCCAGCTCACCACTATCCGATCAGCCCCAGCATTTT
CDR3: CASSPLSDQPQHF

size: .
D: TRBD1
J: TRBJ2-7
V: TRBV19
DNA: TGTGCCAGTACCGACGGTGGGACAGGGATCGAGCAGTACTTC
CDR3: CASTDGGTGIEQYF

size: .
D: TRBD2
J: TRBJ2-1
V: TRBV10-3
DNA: TGTGCCGCTTCGGGAGGCCCCGACTCCTACAATGAGCAGTTCTTC
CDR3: CAASGGPDSYNEQFF

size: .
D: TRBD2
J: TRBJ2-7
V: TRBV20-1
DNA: TGCAGTGCTAGATCGGACGGACTAGGGGAGAACGAGCAGTACTTC
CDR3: CSARSDGLGENEQYF

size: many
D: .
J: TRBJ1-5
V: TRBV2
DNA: TGTGCCAGCCTTGGGGGTGGCAATCAGCCCCAGCATTTT
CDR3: CASLGGGNQPQHF

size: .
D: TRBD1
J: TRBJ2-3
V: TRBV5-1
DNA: TGCGCCAGCAGCTTAATCCCGGGACAGGGAGGAGATACGCAGTATTTT
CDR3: CASSLIPGQGGDTQYF

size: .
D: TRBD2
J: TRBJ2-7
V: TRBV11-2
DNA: TGTGCCAGCAGCCCGATGGTTCTAGCGGGGGCGGGCGAGCAGTACTTC
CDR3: CASSPMVLAGAGEQYF

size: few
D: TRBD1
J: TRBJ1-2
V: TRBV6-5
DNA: TGTGCCAGCAGGCAACAGGGGGCAGGCTATGGCTACACCTTC
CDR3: CASRQQGAGYGYTF

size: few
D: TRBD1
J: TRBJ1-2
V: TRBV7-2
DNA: TGTGCCAGCAGCCGGGACAGGGAGTATGGCTACACCTTC
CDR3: CASSRDREYGYTF

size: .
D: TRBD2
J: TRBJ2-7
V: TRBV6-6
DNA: TGTGCCAGCATTGGAATAGCGGGGGGCTACGAGCAGTACTTC
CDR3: CASIGIAGGYEQYF

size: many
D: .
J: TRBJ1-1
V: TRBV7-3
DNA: TGTGCCAGCAGCTTAAATGGGGGAGGGACTGAAGCTTTCTTT
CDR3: CASSLNGGGTEAFF

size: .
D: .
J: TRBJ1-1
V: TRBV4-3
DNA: TGCGCCAGCAGCCAAGGTTACGGGGAGGTCGGAGCTTTCTTT
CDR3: CASSQGYGEVGAFF